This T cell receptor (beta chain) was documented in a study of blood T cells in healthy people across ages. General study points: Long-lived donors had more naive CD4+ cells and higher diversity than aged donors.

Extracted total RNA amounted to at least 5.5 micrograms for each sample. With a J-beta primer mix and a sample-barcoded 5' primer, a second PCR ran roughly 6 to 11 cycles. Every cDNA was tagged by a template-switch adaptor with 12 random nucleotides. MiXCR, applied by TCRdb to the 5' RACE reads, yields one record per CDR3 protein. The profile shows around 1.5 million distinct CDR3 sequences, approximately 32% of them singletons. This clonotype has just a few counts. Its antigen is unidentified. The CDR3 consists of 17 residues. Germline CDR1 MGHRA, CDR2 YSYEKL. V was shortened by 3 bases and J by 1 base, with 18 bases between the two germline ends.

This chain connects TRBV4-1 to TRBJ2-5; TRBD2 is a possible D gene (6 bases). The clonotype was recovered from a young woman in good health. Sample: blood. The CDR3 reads CASSQGTGDTGQETQYF. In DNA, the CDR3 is TGCGCCAGCAGCCAGGGGACGGGGGATACGGGCCAAGAGACCCAGTACTTC.